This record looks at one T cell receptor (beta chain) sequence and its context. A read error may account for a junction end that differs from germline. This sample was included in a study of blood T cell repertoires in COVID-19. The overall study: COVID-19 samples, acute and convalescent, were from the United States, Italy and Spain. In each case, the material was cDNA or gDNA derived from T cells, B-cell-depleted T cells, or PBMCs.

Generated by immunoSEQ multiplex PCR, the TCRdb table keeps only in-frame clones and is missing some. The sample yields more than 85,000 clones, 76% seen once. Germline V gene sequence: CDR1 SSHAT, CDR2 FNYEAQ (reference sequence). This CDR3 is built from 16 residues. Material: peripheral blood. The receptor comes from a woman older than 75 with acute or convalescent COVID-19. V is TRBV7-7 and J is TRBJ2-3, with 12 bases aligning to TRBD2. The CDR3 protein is CASSPASGGASDTQYF. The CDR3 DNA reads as TGTGCTAGCAGCCCTGCTAGCGGGGGGGCCTCAGATACGCAGTATTTT.